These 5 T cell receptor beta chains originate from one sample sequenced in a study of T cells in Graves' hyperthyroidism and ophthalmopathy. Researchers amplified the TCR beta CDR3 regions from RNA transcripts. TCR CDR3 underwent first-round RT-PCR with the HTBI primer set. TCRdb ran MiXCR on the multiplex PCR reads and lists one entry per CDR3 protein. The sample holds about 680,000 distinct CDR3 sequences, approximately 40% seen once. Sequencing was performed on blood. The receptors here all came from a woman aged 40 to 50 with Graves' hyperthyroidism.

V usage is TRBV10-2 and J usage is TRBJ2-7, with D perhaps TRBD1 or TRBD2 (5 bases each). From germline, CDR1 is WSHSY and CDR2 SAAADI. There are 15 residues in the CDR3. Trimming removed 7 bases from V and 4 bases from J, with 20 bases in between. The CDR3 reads CASIRSPGRFYEQYF. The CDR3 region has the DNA TGCGCCAGCATCCGCAGCCCGGGACGGTTTTACGAGCAGTACTTC.

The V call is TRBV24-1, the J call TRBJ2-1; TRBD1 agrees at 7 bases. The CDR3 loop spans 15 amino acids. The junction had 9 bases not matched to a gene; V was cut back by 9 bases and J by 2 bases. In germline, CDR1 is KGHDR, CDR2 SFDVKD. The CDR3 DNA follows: TGTGCCACCGGTGTGCTCGGGACAGCCTACAATGAGCAGTTCTTC. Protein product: CATGVLGTAYNEQFF.

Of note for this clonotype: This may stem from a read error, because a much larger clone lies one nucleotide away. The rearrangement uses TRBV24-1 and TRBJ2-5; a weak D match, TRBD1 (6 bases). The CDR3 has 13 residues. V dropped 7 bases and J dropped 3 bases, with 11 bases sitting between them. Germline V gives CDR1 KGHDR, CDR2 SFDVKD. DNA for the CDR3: TGTGCCACCAGGGGGACAATTGAAGAGACCCAGTACTTC. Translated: CATRGTIEETQYF.

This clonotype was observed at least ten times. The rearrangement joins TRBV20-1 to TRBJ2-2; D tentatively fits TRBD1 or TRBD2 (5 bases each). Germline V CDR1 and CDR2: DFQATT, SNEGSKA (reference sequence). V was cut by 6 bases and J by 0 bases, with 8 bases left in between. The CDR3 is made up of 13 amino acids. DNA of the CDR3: TGCAGTGCGCCGGGACCGAACACCGGGGAGCTGTTTTTT. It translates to CSAPGPNTGELFF.

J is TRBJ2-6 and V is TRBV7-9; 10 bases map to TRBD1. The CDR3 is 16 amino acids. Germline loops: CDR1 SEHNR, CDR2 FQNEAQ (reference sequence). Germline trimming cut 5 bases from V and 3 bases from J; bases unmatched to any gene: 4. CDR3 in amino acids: CASSTGTGDGANVLTF. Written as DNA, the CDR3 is TGTGCCAGCAGCACCGGGACAGGGGATGGGGCCAACGTCCTGACTTTC.